Sequencing of this T cell receptor beta chain was carried out in a study of blood T cells in healthy people across ages. General study findings and limits: PBMCs were not sorted, which prevented a conclusive comparison of naive versus antigen-experienced cells.

The second PCR ran about 7 to 12 cycles with a sample-barcoded 5' primer and J-beta primers. Every individual sample yielded 2.5 million or more paired-end reads (each containing CDR3). TCRdb ran MiXCR on the 5' RACE reads and lists one entry per CDR3 protein. This table has roughly 2 million distinct CDR3 sequences, around 48% appearing once. Notes on this clonotype: The antigen remains unidentified.

Deletions cut 2 bases from V and 11 bases from J, with 12 bases between. The CDR3 length is 12 residues. Germline V gene lookup returns CDR1 SGHTA and CDR2 FQGNSA. V gene TRBV7-2 combines with J gene TRBJ1-1; D gene unclear. The clonotype comes from a woman aged 40 to 50 in good health. Sequencing was carried out using blood. The DNA of the CDR3 is TGTGCCAGCAGCTTAAGTCGAGGGTGGGCTTTCTTT. This gives the protein CASSLSRGWAFF.